This record covers a single TCR beta chain. TCRdb redid the calling of the RT-PCR reads with MiXCR, one entry per CDR3 protein. The data contain about 960,000 distinct CDR3 sequences, 18% of them seen just once; the ten biggest clones take up approximately 5.9%. The data derive from a study of patients and donors after allogeneic stem cell transplantation. The CDR3 sequence is 15 residues long. Germline loops: CDR1 MNHNS, CDR2 SASEGT. Deletions cut 6 bases from V and 5 bases from J, with 20 bases between. The chain couples TRBV6-1 to TRBJ2-7, with TRBD1 as a possible D gene (5 bases). Sequencing was carried out using blood, either unsorted or a sorted T cell fraction (not recorded which). This TCR was recovered from a human donor who was either an allogeneic HSCT recipient or a stem cell or donor lymphocyte infusion donor (not recorded which). It is not recorded whose cells these are; they may come from a transplant donor. The CDR3: CASRRMQGSVDEQYF. The CDR3 nucleotides read TGTGCCAGCAGAAGAATGCAGGGTAGTGTCGACGAGCAGTACTTC.